This TCR beta chain was captured in a study of shared clonotypes between healthy human individuals. Broader study findings: Apart from blood, nothing was sampled; tissue repertoires likely differ.

This CDR3 has 13 amino acids. The V end lost 1 base, the J end lost 3 bases, and 7 bases lay between the germline ends. CDR1 is LNHDA, CDR2 SQIVND, per germline (reference sequence). For this clone: The antigen is undetermined.

CD45RO negativity and positive selection for CCR7 defined naive CD8 cells, a population that excluded terminally differentiated effector memory CD45RA+ cells. The donors, healthy adults who were HIV-negative, had experienced no recent acute infections or vaccinations. Clones were sequenced by immunoSEQ multiplex PCR, and TCRdb holds only the in-frame ones, with some missing. The profile shows hundreds of thousands of clones, about 96% of them singletons. Sequenced: naive CD8+ T cells sorted from blood. This chain uses TRBV19 with TRBJ2-7; D gene uncertain. This clonotype was obtained from a woman in her 30s in good health. CDR3 sequence: CASSIAKGYEQYF. CDR3 DNA sequence: TGTGCCAGTAGTATAGCCAAGGGCTACGAGCAGTACTTC.